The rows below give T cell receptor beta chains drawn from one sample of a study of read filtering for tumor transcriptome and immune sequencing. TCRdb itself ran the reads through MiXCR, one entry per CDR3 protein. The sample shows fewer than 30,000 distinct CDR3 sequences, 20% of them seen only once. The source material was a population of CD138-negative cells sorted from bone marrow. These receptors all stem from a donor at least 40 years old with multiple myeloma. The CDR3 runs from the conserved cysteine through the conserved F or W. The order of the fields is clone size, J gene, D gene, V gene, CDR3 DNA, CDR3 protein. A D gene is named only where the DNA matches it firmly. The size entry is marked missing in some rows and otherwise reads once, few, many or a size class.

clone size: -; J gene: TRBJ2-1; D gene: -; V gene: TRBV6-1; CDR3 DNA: TGTGCCAGCAGTGAAGGGGCTCGTGGGTACAATGAGCAGTTCTTC; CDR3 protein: CASSEGARGYNEQFF
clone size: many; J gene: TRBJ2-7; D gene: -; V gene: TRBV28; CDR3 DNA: TGTGCCAGCAGGCCAGTGGACAGGGAGGGCGAGCAGTACTTC; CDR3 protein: CASRPVDREGEQYF
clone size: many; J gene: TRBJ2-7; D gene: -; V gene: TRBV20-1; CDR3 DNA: TGCAGTGCTAGAAAGGGTACGGGGGAGCAGTACTTC; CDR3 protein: CSARKGTGEQYF
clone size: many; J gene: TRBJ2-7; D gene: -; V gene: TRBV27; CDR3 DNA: TGTGCCAGTAGGGCTGCGGGACGATACGAGCAGTACTTC; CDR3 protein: CASRAAGRYEQYF
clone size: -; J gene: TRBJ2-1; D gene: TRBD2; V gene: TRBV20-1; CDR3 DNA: TGCAGTGCTAGAGCGGCTAGCGGGAGGGCCGAGGACAATGAGCAGTTCTTC; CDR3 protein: CSARAASGRAEDNEQFF
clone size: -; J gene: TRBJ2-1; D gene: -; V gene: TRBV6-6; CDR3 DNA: TGTGCCAGCAGTACATCTAGCCGGAGACCTTACAATGATCAGTTCTTC; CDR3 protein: CASSTSSRRPYNDQFF
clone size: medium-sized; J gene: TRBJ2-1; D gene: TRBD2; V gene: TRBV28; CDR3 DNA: TGTGCCAGCAGCCAAGGACTAGCGGGAGGATATGTGTCCTACAATGAGCAGTTCTTC; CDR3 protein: CASSQGLAGGYVSYNEQFF
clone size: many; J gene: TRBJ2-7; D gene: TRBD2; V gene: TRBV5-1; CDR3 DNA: TGCGCCAGCAGGCTGAGACTAGCGGGAGAAAACGAGCAGTACTTC; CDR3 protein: CASRLRLAGENEQYF
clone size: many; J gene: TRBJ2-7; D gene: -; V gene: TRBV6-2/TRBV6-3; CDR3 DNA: TGTGCCAGCAGTTATTCCCGGGACATTCCCTACGAGCAGTACTTC; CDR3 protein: CASSYSRDIPYEQYF
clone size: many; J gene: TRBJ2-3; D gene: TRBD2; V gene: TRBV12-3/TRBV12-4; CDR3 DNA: TGTGCCAGCAGTTTAGCCTGGACTAGCGGGAGATCAGATACGCAGTATTTT; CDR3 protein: CASSLAWTSGRSDTQYF
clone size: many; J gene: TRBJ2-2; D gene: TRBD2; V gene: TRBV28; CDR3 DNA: TGTGCCAGCAGTTCGGGTGCGGCGGGAGGTACCGGGGAGCTGTTTTTT; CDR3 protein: CASSSGAAGGTGELFF
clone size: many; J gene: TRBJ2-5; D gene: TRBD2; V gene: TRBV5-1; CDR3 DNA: TGCGCCAGCAGCGTGGGACTAGCAGGGGAGACCCAGTACTTC; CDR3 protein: CASSVGLAGETQYF
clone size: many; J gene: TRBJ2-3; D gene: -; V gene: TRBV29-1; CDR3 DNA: TGCAGCGTTGGTAGCGCTGGAGATACGCAGTATTTT; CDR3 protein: CSVGSAGDTQYF
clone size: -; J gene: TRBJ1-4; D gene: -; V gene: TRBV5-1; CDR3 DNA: TGCGCCAGCAGCCCTCATCGCGGGGGGCCGGGTGAAAAACTGTTTTTT; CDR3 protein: CASSPHRGGPGEKLFF
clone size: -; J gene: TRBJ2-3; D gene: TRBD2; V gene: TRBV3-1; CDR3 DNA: TGTGCCAGCAGCCAACTTCCGGGACTAAGCATCACAGATACGCAGTATTTT; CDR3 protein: CASSQLPGLSITDTQYF
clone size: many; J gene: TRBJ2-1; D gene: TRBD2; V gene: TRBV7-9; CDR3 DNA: TGTGCCAGCAGCTACGGGACTAGATTTTACAATGAGCAGTTCTTC; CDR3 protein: CASSYGTRFYNEQFF
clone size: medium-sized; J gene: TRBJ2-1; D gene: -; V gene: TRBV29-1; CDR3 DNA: TGCAGCGTTGACGGGCGGGGCGACTCCTACAATGAGCAGTTCTTC; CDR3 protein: CSVDGRGDSYNEQFF
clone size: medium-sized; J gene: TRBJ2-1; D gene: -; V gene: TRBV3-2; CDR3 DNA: TGTGCCAGCAGCCAGGGATTTTACAATGAGCAGTTCTTC; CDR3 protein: CASSQGFYNEQFF
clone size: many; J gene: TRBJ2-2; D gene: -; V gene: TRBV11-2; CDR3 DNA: TGTGCCAGCAGCTTACGACCGTGGAACACCGGGGAGCTGTTTTTT; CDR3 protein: CASSLRPWNTGELFF
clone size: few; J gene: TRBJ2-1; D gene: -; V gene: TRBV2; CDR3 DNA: TGTGCCAGCAGTGACAGGAATGGGCAGTTCTTC; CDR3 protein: CASSDRNGQFF
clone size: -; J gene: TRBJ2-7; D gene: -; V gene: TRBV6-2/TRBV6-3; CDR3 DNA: TGTGCCAGCGGGGGGAACTCCTACGAGCAGTACTTC; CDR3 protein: CASGGNSYEQYF
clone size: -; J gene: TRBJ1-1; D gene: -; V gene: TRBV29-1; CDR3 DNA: TGCAGCGTTGACAGGGCGAACACTGTAGCTTTCTTT; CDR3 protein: CSVDRANTVAFF
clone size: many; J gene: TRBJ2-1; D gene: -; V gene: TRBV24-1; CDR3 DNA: TGTGCCACCAGTGCGGACCCGGGGGTTGAGCAGTTCTTC; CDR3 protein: CATSADPGVEQFF
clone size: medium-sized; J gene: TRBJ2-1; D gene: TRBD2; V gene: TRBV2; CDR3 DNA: TGTGCCAGCAGCAGGACTAGCGGGGACTACAATGAGCAGTTCTTC; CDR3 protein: CASSRTSGDYNEQFF
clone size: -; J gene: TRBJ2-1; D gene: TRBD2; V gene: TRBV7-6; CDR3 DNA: TGTGCCAGTAGCTTAACTGCGGGAGGCTTGAATGTGCAGTTCTTC; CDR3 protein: CASSLTAGGLNVQFF
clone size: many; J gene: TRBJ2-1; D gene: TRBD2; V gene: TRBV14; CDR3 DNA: TGTGCCAGCACGGAGCGGGGCCGCTCCTACAATGAGCAGTTCTTC; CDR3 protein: CASTERGRSYNEQFF
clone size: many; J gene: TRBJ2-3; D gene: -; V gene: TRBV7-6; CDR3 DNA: TGTGCCAGCAGCTTAGTGGGGACCTCCGGGATCGATACGCAGTATTTT; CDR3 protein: CASSLVGTSGIDTQYF
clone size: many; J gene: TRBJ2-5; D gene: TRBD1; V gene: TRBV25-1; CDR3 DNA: TGTGCCAGCAGGTCCGGACAGGGGCGCGTTGAGACCCAGTACTTC; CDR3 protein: CASRSGQGRVETQYF
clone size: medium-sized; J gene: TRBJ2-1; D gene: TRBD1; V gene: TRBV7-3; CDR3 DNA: TGTGCCAGCAGTCCCGGGACAGGGTCGTATCATGAGCAGTTCTTC; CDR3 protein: CASSPGTGSYHEQFF
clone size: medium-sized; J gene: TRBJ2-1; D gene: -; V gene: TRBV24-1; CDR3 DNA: TGTGCCTCCGGGGATTACAATGAGCAGTTCTTC; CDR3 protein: CASGDYNEQFF
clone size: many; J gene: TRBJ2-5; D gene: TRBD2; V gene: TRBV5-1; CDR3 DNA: TGCGCCAGCAGCTTGGGGAGCGGGAGGAGAGAAGAGACCCAGTACTTC; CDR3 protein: CASSLGSGRREETQYF
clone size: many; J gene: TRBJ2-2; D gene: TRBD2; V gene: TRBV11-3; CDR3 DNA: TGTGCCAGCAGCTTAGCGTCTAGCGGCACCGGGGAGCTGTTTTTT; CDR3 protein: CASSLASSGTGELFF
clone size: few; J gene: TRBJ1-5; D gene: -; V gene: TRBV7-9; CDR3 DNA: TGTGCCAGCAGCCCACAGGGAAATCAGCCCCAGCATTTT; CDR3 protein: CASSPQGNQPQHF
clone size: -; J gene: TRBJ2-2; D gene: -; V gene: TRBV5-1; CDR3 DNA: TGCGCCAGCAGCTCCGGGACTTCCACGAACACCGGGGAGCTGTTATTT; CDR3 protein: CASSSGTSTNTGELLF
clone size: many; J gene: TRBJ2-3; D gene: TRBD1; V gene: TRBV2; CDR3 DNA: TGTGCCAGCAGTGAGGGACAGTTCACAGATACGCAGTATTTT; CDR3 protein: CASSEGQFTDTQYF
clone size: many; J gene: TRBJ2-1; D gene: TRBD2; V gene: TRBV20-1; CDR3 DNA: TGCAGTGCTGCTCCCCGCGGGACTAGCGGGAGGAATGAGCAGTTCTTC; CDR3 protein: CSAAPRGTSGRNEQFF